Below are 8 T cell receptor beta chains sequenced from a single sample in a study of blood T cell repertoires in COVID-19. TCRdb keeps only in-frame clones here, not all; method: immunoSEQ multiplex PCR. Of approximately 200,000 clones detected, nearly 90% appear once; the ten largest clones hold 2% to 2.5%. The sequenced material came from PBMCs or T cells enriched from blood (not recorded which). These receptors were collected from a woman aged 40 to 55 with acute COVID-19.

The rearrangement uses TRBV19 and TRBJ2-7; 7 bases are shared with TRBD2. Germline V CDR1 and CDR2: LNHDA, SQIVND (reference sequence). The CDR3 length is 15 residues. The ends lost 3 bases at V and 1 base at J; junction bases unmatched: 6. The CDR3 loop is CASSMGGGASYEQYF. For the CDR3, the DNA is TGTGCCAGTAGTATGGGCGGGGGAGCATCCTACGAGCAGTACTTC.

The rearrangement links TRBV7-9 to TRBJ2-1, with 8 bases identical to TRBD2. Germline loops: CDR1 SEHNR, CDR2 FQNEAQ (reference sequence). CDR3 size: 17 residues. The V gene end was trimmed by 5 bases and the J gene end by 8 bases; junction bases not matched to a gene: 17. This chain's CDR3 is CASSTTGTRTLVHEQFF. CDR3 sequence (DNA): TGTGCCAGCAGCACCACCGGGACTAGAACTTTGGTCCATGAGCAGTTCTTC.

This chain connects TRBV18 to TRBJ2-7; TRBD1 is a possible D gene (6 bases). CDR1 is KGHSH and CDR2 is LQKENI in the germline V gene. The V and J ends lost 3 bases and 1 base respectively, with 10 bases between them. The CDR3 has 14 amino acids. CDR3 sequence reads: CASSPDRGSYEQYF. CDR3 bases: TGTGCCAGCTCACCGGACAGAGGATCCTACGAGCAGTACTTC.

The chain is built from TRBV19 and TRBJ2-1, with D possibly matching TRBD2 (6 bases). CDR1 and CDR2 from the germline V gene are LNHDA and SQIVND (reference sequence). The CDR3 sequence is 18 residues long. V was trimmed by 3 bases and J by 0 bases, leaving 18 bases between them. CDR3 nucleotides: TGTGCCAGTAGTATGACCTTAGTTTGGGGGGACTCCTACAATGAGCAGTTCTTC. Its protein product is CASSMTLVWGDSYNEQFF.

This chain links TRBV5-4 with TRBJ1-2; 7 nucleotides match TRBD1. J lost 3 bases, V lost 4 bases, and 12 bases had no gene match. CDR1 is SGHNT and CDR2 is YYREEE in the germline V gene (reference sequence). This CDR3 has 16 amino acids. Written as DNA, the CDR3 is TGTGCCAGCAGCGGGGAGAGGGGGCCGTCCGACTATGGCTACACCTTC. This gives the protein CASSGERGPSDYGYTF.

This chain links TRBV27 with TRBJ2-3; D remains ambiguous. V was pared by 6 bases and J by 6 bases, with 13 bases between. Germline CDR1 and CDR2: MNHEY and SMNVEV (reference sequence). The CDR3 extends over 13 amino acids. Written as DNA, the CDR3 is TGTGCCAGCAGCCGAATAACTAAGGATACGCAGTATTTT. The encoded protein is CASSRITKDTQYF.

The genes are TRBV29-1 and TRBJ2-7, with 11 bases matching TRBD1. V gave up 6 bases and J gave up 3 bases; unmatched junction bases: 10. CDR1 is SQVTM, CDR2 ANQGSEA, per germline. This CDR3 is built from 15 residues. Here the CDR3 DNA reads TGCAGCGTCGTAGGACAGGGGGCCAGACACTACGAGCAGTACTTC. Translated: CSVVGQGARHYEQYF.

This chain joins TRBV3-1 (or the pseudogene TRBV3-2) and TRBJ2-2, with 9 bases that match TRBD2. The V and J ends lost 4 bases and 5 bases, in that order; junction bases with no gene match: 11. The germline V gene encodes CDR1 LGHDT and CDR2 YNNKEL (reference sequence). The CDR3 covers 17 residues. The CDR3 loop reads CASSRNRRLAVTGELFF. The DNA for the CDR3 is TGTGCCAGCAGCCGAAACCGAAGACTAGCGGTTACCGGGGAGCTGTTTTTT.